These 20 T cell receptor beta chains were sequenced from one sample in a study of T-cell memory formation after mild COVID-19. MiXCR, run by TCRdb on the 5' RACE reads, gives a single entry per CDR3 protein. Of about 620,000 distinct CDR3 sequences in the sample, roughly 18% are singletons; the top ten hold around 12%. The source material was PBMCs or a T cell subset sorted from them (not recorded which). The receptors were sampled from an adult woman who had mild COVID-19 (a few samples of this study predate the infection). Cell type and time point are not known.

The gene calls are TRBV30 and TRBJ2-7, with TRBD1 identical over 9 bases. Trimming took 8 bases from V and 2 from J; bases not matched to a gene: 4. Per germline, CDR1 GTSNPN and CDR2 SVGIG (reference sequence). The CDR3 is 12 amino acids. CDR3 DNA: TGTGCCGGCGGACAGGGGCCCTACGAGCAGTACTTC. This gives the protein CAGGQGPYEQYF.

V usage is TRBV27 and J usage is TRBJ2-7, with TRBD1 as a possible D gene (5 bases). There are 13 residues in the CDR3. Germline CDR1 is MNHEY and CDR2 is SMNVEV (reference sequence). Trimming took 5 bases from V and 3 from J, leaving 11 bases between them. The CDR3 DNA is TGTGCCAGCAGTATTCACAGGTACTACGAGCAGTACTTC. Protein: CASSIHRYYEQYF.

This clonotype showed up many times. In nucleotides, the CDR3 is TGTGCCAGCAGCTTTCGCGCCAGGAACACAGATACGCAGTATTTT. Translated: CASSFRARNTDTQYF. This rearrangement joins TRBV7-2 to TRBJ2-3; no definite D call. With 3 bases removed from V and 2 bases from J, the gap between germline ends came to 12 bases. The germline CDR1 and CDR2 sequences are SGHTA and FQGNSA. This CDR3 has 15 residues.

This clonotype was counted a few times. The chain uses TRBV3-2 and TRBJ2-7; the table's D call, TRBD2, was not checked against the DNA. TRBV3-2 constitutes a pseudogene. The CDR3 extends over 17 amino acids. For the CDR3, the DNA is TGTGCCAGCAGCCAAGAGCTCAAGCTAGCGGGAACCTACGAGCAGTACTTC. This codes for CASSQELKLAGTYEQYF.

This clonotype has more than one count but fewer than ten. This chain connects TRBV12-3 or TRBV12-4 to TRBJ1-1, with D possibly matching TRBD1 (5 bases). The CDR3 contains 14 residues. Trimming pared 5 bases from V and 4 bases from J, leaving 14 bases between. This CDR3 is CASSRRTPPTEAFF. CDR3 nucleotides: TGTGCCAGCAGTCGAAGGACACCCCCCACTGAAGCTTTCTTT.

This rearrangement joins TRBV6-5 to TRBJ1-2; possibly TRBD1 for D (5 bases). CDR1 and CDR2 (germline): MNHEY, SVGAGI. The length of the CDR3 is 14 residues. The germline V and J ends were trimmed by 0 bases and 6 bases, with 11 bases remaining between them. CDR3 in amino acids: CASSYSTEGNGYTF. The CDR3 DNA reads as TGTGCCAGCAGTTACTCGACAGAGGGGAATGGCTACACCTTC.

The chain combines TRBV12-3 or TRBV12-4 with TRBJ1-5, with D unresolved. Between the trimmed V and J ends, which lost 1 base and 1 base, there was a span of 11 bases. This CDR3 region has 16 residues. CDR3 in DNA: TGTGCCAGCAGTTTAGTTATGGCAGCCAGCAATCAGCCCCAGCATTTT. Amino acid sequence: CASSLVMAASNQPQHF.

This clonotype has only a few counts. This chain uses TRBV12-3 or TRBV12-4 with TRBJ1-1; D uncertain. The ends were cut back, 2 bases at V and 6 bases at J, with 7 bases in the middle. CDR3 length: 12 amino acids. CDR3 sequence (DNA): TGTGCCAGCAGTTTAAGCGGCTCTGAAGCTTTCTTT. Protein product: CASSLSGSEAFF.

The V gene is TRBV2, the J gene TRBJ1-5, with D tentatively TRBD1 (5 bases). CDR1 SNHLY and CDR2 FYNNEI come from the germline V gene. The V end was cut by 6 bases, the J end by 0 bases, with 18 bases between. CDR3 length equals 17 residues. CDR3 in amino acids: CASRGTLRKTSNQPQHF. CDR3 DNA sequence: TGTGCCAGCAGGGGGACCCTTAGGAAGACTAGCAATCAGCCCCAGCATTTT.

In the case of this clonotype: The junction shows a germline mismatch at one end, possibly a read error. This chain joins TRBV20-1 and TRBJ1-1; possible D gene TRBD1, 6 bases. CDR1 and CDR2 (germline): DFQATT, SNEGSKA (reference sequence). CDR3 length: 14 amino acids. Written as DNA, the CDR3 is TGCAGTGCCAGAGAGATGGCAGGGGATGGAGAAGCTTTCTTT. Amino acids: CSAREMAGDGEAFF.

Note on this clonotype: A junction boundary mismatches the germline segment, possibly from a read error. DNA for the CDR3: TGCGCCAGCAGCTTGGACAGGCAAGAGAACCAGTACTTC. As protein: CASSLDRQENQYF. The chain is built from TRBV5-1 and TRBJ2-5; perhaps TRBD1 as D (5 bases). CDR3 size: 13 residues. Per the germline V gene, CDR1 is SGHRS and CDR2 is YFSETQ.

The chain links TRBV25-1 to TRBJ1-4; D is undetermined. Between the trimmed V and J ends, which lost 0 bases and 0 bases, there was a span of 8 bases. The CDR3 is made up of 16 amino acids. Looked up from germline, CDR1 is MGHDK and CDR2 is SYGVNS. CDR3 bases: TGTGCCAGCAGTGAATATATTGGATCAACTAATGAAAAACTGTTTTTT. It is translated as CASSEYIGSTNEKLFF.

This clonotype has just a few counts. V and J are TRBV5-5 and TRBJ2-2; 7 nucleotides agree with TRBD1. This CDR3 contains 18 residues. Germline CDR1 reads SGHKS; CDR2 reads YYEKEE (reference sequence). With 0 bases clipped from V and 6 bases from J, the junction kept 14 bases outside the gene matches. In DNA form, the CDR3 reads TGTGCCAGCAGCTTGGCGCGGACAGGATGGAGTACGGCCGGGGAGCTGTTTTTT. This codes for CASSLARTGWSTAGELFF. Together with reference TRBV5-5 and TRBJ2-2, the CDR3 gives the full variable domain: DAGVTQSPTHLIKTRGQQVTLRCSPISGHKSVSWYQQVLGQGPQFIFQYYEKEERGRGNFPDRFSARQFPNYSSELNVNALLLGDSALYLCASSLARTGWSTAGELFFGEGSRLTVL.

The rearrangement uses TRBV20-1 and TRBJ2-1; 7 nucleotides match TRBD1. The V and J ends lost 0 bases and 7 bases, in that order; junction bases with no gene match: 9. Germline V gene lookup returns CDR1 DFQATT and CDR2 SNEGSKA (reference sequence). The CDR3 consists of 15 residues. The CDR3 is CSARDEGAIINEQFF. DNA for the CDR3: TGCAGTGCTAGAGATGAGGGGGCGATCATAAATGAGCAGTTCTTC.

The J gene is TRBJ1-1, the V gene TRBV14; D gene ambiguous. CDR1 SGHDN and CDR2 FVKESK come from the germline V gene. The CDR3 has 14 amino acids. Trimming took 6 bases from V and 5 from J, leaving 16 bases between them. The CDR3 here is CASRPRTAGTEAFF. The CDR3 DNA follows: TGTGCCAGCAGGCCTCGGACGGCGGGGACTGAAGCTTTCTTT.

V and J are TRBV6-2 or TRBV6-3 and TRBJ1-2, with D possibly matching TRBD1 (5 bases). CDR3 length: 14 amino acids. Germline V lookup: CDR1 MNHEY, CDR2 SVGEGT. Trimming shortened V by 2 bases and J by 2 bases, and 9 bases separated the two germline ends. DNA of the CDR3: TGTGCCAGCAGTTACCGACAGAAAAACTATGGCTACACCTTC. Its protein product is CASSYRQKNYGYTF.

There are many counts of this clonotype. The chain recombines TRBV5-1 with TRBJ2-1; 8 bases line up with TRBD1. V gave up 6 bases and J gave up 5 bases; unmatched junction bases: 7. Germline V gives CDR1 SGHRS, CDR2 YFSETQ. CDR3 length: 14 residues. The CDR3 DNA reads TGCGCCAGCACCCCAGGGGGCATCGACAATGAGCAGTTCTTC. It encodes CASTPGGIDNEQFF.

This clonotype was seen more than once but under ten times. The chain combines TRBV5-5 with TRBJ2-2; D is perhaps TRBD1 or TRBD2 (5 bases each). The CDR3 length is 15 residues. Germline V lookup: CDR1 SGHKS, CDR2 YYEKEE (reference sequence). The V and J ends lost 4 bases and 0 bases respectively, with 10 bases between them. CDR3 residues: CASSGTGTNTGELFF. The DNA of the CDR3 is TGTGCCAGCAGCGGGACCGGGACGAACACCGGGGAGCTGTTTTTT.

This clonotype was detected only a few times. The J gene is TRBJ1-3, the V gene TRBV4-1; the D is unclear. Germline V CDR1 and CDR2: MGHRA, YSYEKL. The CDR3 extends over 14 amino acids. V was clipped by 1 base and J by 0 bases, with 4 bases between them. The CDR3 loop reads CASSQVGSGNTIYF. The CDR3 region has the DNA TGCGCCAGCAGCCAAGTGGGCTCTGGAAACACCATATATTTT.

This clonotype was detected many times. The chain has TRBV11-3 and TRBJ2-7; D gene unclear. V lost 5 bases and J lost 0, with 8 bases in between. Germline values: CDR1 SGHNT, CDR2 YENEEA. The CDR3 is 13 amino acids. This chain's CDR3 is CASSIELSYEQYF. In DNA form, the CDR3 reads TGTGCCAGCAGCATTGAACTCTCCTACGAGCAGTACTTC.